These 30 T cell receptor beta chains came from one sample sequenced in a study of blood T cell repertoires in COVID-19. TCRdb's table, derived via immunoSEQ multiplex PCR, lists solely in-frame clones and lacks some. The sample lists 100,000 to 150,000 clones, around 84% occurring once. The sequencing sample was made of PBMCs or T cells enriched from blood (not recorded which). These receptors were collected from a middle-aged man with acute COVID-19.

The chain uses TRBV28 and TRBJ1-4; D uncertain. V shed 8 bases and J shed 0 bases, with 10 bases lying between them. The CDR3 sequence is 14 residues long. Per the germline V gene, CDR1 is MDHEN and CDR2 is SYDVKM. The CDR3 region has the DNA TGTGCCAGCTCCGTGTCGGCAACTAATGAAAAACTGTTTTTT. Its translation: CASSVSATNEKLFF. Full variable domain (outside the CDR3, taken from reference TRBV28 and TRBJ1-4): DVKVTQSSRYLVKRTGEKVFLECVQDMDHENMFWYRQDPGLGLRLIYFSYDVKMKEKGDIPEGYSVSREKKERFSLILESASTNQTSMYLCASSVSATNEKLFFGSGTQLSVL.

J is TRBJ2-1 and V is TRBV5-4, with 7 bases that match TRBD1. Germline V gene lookup returns CDR1 SGHNT and CDR2 YYREEE (reference sequence). The CDR3 sequence is 15 residues long. The V gene end was trimmed by 3 bases and the J gene end by 1 base; junction bases not matched to a gene: 4. The CDR3 protein is CASSWSGGSYNEQFF. CDR3 sequence (DNA): TGTGCCAGCAGCTGGTCAGGGGGATCCTACAATGAGCAGTTCTTC.

The J gene is TRBJ2-5, the V gene TRBV5-1, with 9 bases fitting TRBD1. V lost 4 bases and J lost 6; bases outside the gene matches: 16. The length of the CDR3 is 17 residues. Germline V CDR1 and CDR2: SGHRS, YFSETQ. The CDR3 loop is CASSPDVLGQGLKTQYF. The DNA of the CDR3 is TGCGCCAGCAGCCCTGACGTCCTTGGACAGGGGTTAAAGACCCAGTACTTC.

The rearrangement links TRBV2 to TRBJ1-1; D might be TRBD1 (6 bases). CDR3 length equals 11 residues. Trimming shortened V by 5 bases and J by 8 bases, and 9 bases separated the two germline ends. Germline loops: CDR1 SNHLY, CDR2 FYNNEI. CDR3 sequence: CASSFDREAFF. The CDR3 DNA reads TGTGCCAGCAGTTTCGACAGGGAAGCTTTCTTT. Complete variable domain (other parts from reference TRBV2 and TRBJ1-1): EPEVTQTPSHQVTQMGQEVILRCVPISNHLYFYWYRQILGQKVEFLVSFYNNEISEKSEIFDDQFSVERPDGSNFTLKIRSTKLEDSAMYFCASSFDREAFFGQGTRLTVV.

This chain connects TRBV25-1 to TRBJ1-2; no clear D. The CDR3 sequence is 14 residues long. Germline V lookup: CDR1 MGHDK, CDR2 SYGVNS. Deletions cut 3 bases from V and 4 bases from J, with 12 bases between. The CDR3 spells CASSDAIYPYGYTF. CDR3 nucleotides: TGTGCCAGCAGTGATGCGATTTATCCCTATGGCTACACCTTC.

This sequence joins TRBV19 and TRBJ2-3; 10 nucleotides align to TRBD2. Trimming cost V 7 bases and J 6 bases; bases outside gene matches: 13. Germline CDR1 and CDR2: LNHDA and SQIVND (reference sequence). This CDR3 region has 16 residues. The CDR3 is CASTVQASGSRDTQYF. The CDR3 coding sequence is TGTGCCAGTACTGTCCAGGCTAGCGGGAGCCGTGATACGCAGTATTTT.

The chain carries TRBV7-9 and TRBJ1-2, with TRBD1 matching over 8 bases. This CDR3 is 18 amino acids long. The J segment lost 0 bases and the V segment lost 5 bases, leaving 14 bases of the junction unmatched. The germline gives CDR1 SEHNR, CDR2 FQNEAQ (reference sequence). The chain's CDR3 is CASSVGTGVSSTNYGYTF. The CDR3 DNA reads as TGTGCCAGCAGCGTAGGGACAGGAGTCAGTTCTACTAACTATGGCTACACCTTC. The full variable domain, completed using reference TRBV7-9 and TRBJ1-2, is DTGVSQNPRHKITKRGQNVTFRCDPISEHNRLYWYRQTLGQGPEFLTYFQNEAQLEKSRLLSDRFSAERPKGSFSTLEIQRTEQGDSAMYLCASSVGTGVSSTNYGYTFGSGTRLTVV.

This chain joins TRBV2 and TRBJ2-1, with D perhaps TRBD1 (7 bases). Germline CDR1 SNHLY, CDR2 FYNNEI. V lost 4 bases and J lost 9, with 16 bases in between. The CDR3 has 14 residues. This chain's CDR3 is CASSVQGRRAEQFF. Here the CDR3 DNA reads TGTGCCAGCAGTGTACAGGGGAGGAGGGCTGAGCAGTTCTTC.

The chain employs TRBV14 and TRBJ1-4; TRBD1 matches at 11 bases. This CDR3 comprises 16 residues. The V gene's germline CDR1 is SGHDN and CDR2 FVKESK. V shed 3 bases and J 8 bases; nucleotides not matched to a gene: 8. This CDR3 reads CASSHPGTGGREKLFF. The CDR3 bases are TGTGCCAGCAGCCATCCCGGGACAGGGGGGCGGGAAAAACTGTTTTTT.

CDR3 sequence: CASSLPLGGETQYF. The CDR3 DNA reads TGCGCCAGCAGCTTGCCCCTAGGTGGCGAGACCCAGTACTTC. This rearrangement joins TRBV5-1 to TRBJ2-5; D is unclear. CDR1 is SGHRS and CDR2 is YFSETQ in the germline V gene. This CDR3 is built from 14 residues. With 1 base removed from V and 5 bases from J, the gap between germline ends came to 12 bases.

The CDR3: CASTKGGTGELFF. The CDR3 DNA sequence: TGTGCCAGCACGAAGGGAGGCACCGGGGAGCTGTTTTTT. The chain employs TRBV9 and TRBJ2-2; D is possibly TRBD2 (6 bases). This CDR3 is 13 amino acids long. Trimming cost V 6 bases and J 4 bases, with 10 bases left between them. Germline lookup yields CDR1 SGDLS and CDR2 YYNGEE.

J is TRBJ1-2 and V is TRBV6-5; 9 bases fit TRBD1. CDR3 length: 15 residues. Per the germline V gene, CDR1 is MNHEY and CDR2 is SVGAGI. V lost 4 bases, J lost 13 bases, and 16 bases stayed unmatched. The CDR3 reads CASSSISQGARPCTF. The CDR3 DNA reads TGTGCCAGCAGTTCCATTTCACAGGGGGCGCGACCTTGCACCTTC.

The count of this clone is one. V gene TRBV5-1 combines with J gene TRBJ1-1; D gene unclear. This CDR3 has 14 residues. The V gene lost 0 bases and the J gene lost 1 base, with 7 bases spanning the gap. Germline values: CDR1 SGHRS, CDR2 YFSETQ. The CDR3 here is CASSLGAGNTEAFF. The CDR3 region has the DNA TGCGCCAGCAGCTTGGGGGCGGGGAACACTGAAGCTTTCTTT.

This chain joins TRBV19 and TRBJ2-1; 7 nucleotides agree with TRBD2. Germline CDR1 and CDR2: LNHDA and SQIVND (reference sequence). J was trimmed by 10 bases and V by 5 bases; bases with no gene match: 14. This CDR3 is 15 amino acids long. The CDR3: CASSSLAGYGAEQFF. For the CDR3, the DNA is TGTGCCAGTAGTTCCTTAGCGGGCTACGGCGCGGAGCAGTTCTTC.

The chain carries TRBV11-2 and TRBJ2-1, with TRBD2 matching 10 bases. The CDR3 runs 13 residues. Trimming cost V 2 bases and J 15 bases; bases outside gene matches: 7. From germline, CDR1 is SGHAT and CDR2 FQNNGV. The CDR3 DNA is TGTGCCAGCAGCTTATCTAGCGGGAGCTTGCCGTTCTTC. Its protein is CASSLSSGSLPFF.

This clone was seen a few times. The DNA for the CDR3 is TGTGCCAGCAGTTCCCATAGCGGACCGGCGAACACCGGGGAGCTGTTTTTT. It translates to CASSSHSGPANTGELFF. The chain employs TRBV6-4 and TRBJ2-2; a possible D gene is TRBD2 (6 bases). V was shortened by 5 bases and J by 0 bases, with 16 bases between the two germline ends. Per germline, CDR1 MRHNA and CDR2 SNTAGT. The CDR3 covers 17 residues.

The J gene is TRBJ1-1, the V gene TRBV24-1; 7 bases align to TRBD1. Germline CDR1 and CDR2: KGHDR and SFDVKD. V was pared by 2 bases and J by 5 bases, with 1 base of the junction left unmatched. CDR3 length equals 13 residues. The CDR3 here is CATSDYRGTEAFF. CDR3 coding DNA: TGTGCCACCAGTGATTACAGGGGTACTGAAGCTTTCTTT.

The rearrangement uses TRBV19 and TRBJ1-6, with 7 bases identical to TRBD1. After removal of 8 bases from V and 6 bases from J, the junction contained 7 bases not matched to a gene. The CDR3 covers 14 residues. CDR1 is LNHDA and CDR2 is SQIVND in the germline V gene (reference sequence). The DNA of the CDR3 is TGTGCCAGTCAAACCGGGACAGCTAATTCACCCCTCCACTTT. Its protein product is CASQTGTANSPLHF.

This clone was detected only a few times. This chain joins TRBV6-1 and TRBJ1-2; D unclear. Germline CDR1 reads MNHNS; CDR2 reads SASEGT. There are 13 residues in the CDR3. The V and J ends lost 1 base and 3 bases respectively, with 6 bases between them. The CDR3: CASSEGLDYGYTF. In DNA form, the CDR3 reads TGTGCCAGCAGTGAAGGGCTAGACTATGGCTACACCTTC.

This clone appeared a single time. The gene calls are TRBV25-1 and TRBJ1-5; possible D gene TRBD1, 6 bases. Germline CDR1 is MGHDK and CDR2 is SYGVNS. The CDR3 contains 17 residues. Trimming removed 3 bases at V and 7 bases at J, with 22 bases between. In DNA form, the CDR3 reads TGTGCCAGCAGTGACCGGGACATCCACTACGACAGGCAGCCCCAGCATTTT. Its protein is CASSDRDIHYDRQPQHF.

This chain connects TRBV9 to TRBJ1-1; maybe TRBD1 (6 bases). Germline-derived CDR1 and CDR2 are SGDLS and YYNGEE. There are 15 residues in the CDR3. V gave up 3 bases and J gave up 1 base, with 13 bases separating them. This CDR3 reads CASSASGHENTEAFF. As DNA, the CDR3 is TGTGCCAGCAGCGCTTCGGGACACGAGAACACTGAAGCTTTCTTT.

The V call is TRBV27, the J call TRBJ2-7, with TRBD1 identical over 9 bases. Germline CDR1 and CDR2: MNHEY and SMNVEV (reference sequence). The CDR3 covers 15 residues. The V gene end was trimmed by 4 bases and the J gene end by 7 bases; junction bases not matched to a gene: 11. CDR3 in DNA: TGTGCCAGCAGTTCGATCGGGACAGGGACCGGGGAGCAGTACTTC. Translated, it gives CASSSIGTGTGEQYF.

The CDR3: CASSTGQEQFF. The CDR3 DNA sequence: TGTGCCAGCAGCACGGGACAGGAGCAGTTCTTC. The rearrangement uses TRBV9 and TRBJ2-1; 7 nucleotides match TRBD1. V shed 4 bases, J shed 10 bases, and the junction held 2 bases outside the gene matches. The CDR3 contains 11 residues. Per germline, CDR1 SGDLS and CDR2 YYNGEE.

The V call is TRBV28, the J call TRBJ2-5, with D possibly being TRBD2 (6 bases). The germline CDR1 and CDR2 sequences are MDHEN and SYDVKM. V lost 2 bases and J 4 bases, leaving 23 bases between the germline ends. The length of the CDR3 is 18 residues. CDR3 sequence (DNA): TGTGCCAGCAGTTTACTCGCGGGGAAAGGGTACGGTGGAGAGACCCAGTACTTC. Encoded protein: CASSLLAGKGYGGETQYF.

In its sample, this clone was seen once. The chain has TRBV9 and TRBJ2-6, with 7 nucleotides matching TRBD2. Germline CDR1 and CDR2: SGDLS and YYNGEE. CDR3 size: 16 residues. V shed 4 bases and J 3 bases; nucleotides not matched to a gene: 7. CDR3 DNA sequence: TGTGCCAGCAGCTTCTCGGGGGGAAGTGGGGCCAACGTCCTGACTTTC. Protein: CASSFSGGSGANVLTF.

The rearrangement joins TRBV9 to TRBJ1-1; D ambiguous. Trimming shortened V by 0 bases and J by 1 base, and 7 bases separated the two germline ends. Germline CDR1 SGDLS, CDR2 YYNGEE. CDR3 size: 14 residues. Written as DNA, the CDR3 is TGTGCCAGCAGCGTAGATACGAGGAACACTGAAGCTTTCTTT. Translated, it gives CASSVDTRNTEAFF.

In DNA, the CDR3 is TGTGCCATCAGTGGACAGGAGGGCTACACCTTC. This codes for CAISGQEGYTF. The chain is built from TRBV10-3 and TRBJ1-2; TRBD1 is a possible D gene (6 bases). This CDR3 is 11 amino acids long. The germline CDR1 and CDR2 sequences are ENHRY and SYGVKD. The V end was cut by 4 bases, the J end by 8 bases, with 8 bases between.

The rearrangement links TRBV7-9 to TRBJ2-7; TRBD1 aligns across 9 bases. This CDR3 is built from 14 residues. Per germline, CDR1 SEHNR and CDR2 FQNEAQ (reference sequence). V lost 3 bases to trimming and J lost 5 bases; unmatched junction nucleotides: 5. The DNA of the CDR3 is TGTGCCAGCAGCTTGCGGGACAGGGTTGACGAGCAGTACTTC. Translated, it gives CASSLRDRVDEQYF.

V gene TRBV7-9 combines with J gene TRBJ2-2; D unresolved. The germline V gene has CDR1 SEHNR and CDR2 FQNEAQ (reference sequence). This CDR3 is 14 amino acids long. Trimming removed 5 bases at V and 5 bases at J, with 12 bases between. CDR3 in DNA: TGTGCCAGCAGCCCCCGGGTCCTGACCGGGGAGCTGTTTTTT. As protein: CASSPRVLTGELFF. The full variable domain, its missing parts supplied by reference TRBV7-9 and TRBJ2-2, is DTGVSQNPRHKITKRGQNVTFRCDPISEHNRLYWYRQTLGQGPEFLTYFQNEAQLEKSRLLSDRFSAERPKGSFSTLEIQRTEQGDSAMYLCASSPRVLTGELFFGEGSRLTVL.

The chain recombines TRBV14 with TRBJ1-2, with D unclear. V gave up 5 bases and J gave up 3 bases, with 10 bases separating them. There are 13 residues in the CDR3. Germline loops: CDR1 SGHDN, CDR2 FVKESK. DNA for the CDR3: TGTGCCAGCAGCTTCGGGTCCTACTATGGCTACACCTTC. Its translation is CASSFGSYYGYTF.